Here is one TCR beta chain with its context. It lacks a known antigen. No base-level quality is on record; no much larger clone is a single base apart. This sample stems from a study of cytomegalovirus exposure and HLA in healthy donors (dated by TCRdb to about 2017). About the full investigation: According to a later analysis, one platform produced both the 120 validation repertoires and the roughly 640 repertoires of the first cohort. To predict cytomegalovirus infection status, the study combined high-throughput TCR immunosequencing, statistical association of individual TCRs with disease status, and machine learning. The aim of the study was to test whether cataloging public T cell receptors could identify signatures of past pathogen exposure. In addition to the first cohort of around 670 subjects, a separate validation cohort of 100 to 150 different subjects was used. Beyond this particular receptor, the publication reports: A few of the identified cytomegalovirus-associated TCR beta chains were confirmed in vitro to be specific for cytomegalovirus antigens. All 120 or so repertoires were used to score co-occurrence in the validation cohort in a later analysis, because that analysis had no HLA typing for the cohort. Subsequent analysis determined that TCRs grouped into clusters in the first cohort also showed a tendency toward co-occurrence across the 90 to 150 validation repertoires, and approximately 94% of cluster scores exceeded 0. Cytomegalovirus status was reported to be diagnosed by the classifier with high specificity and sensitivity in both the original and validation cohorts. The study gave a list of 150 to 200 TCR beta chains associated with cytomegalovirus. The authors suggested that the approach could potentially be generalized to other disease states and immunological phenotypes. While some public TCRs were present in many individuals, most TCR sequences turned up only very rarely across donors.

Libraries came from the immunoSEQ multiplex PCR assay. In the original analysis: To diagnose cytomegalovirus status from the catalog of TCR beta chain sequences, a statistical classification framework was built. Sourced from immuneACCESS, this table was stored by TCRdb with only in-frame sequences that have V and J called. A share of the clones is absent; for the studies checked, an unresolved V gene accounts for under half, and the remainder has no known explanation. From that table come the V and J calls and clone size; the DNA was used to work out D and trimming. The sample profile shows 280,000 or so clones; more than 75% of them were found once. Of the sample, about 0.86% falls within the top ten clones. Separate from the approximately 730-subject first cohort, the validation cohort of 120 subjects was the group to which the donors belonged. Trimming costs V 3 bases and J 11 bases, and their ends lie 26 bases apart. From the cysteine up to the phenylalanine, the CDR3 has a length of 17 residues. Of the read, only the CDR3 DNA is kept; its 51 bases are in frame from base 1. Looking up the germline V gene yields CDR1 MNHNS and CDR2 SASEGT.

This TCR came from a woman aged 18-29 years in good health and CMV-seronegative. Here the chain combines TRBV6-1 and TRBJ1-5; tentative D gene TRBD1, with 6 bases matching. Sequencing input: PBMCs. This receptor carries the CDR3 CASSEPRRRSPRGAQHF. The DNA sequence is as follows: TGTGCCAGCAGTGAGCCCAGGCGGCGAAGCCCCAGGGGTGCCCAGCATTTT.